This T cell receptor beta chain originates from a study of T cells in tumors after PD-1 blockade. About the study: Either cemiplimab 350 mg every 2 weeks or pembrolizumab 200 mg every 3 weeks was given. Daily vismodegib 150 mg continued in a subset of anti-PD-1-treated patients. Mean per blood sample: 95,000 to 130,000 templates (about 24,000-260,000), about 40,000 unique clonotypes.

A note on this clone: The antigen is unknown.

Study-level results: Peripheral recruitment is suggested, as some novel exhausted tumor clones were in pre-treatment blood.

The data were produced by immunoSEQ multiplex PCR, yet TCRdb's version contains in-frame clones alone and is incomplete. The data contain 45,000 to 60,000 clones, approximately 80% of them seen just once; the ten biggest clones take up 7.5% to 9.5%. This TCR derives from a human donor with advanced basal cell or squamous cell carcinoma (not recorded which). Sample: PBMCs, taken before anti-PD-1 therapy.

The chain's CDR3 is CASSPGLAGTYEQYF. CDR3 sequence (DNA): TGTGCCAGCAGTCCGGGGCTAGCGGGGACCTACGAGCAGTACTTC. The chain recombines TRBV2 with TRBJ2-7, with 9 bases that match TRBD2. The J segment lost 2 bases and the V segment lost 5 bases, leaving 7 bases of the junction unmatched. Germline V gene lookup returns CDR1 SNHLY and CDR2 FYNNEI. CDR3 length equals 15 residues.